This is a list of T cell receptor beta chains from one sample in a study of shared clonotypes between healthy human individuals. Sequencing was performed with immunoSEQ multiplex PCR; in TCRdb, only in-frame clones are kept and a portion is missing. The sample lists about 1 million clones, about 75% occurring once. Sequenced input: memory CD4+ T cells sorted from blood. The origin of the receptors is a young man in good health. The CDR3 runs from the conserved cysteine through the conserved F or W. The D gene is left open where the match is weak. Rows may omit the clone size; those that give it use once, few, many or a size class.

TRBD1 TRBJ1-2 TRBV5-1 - TGCGCCAGCAGCTTGGAGGGGACAGGCAACTATGGCTACACCTTC CASSLEGTGNYGYTF
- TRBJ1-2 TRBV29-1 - TGCAGCGGGCAGAGGGACTATGGCTACACCTTC CSGQRDYGYTF
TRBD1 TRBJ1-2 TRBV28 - TGTGCCAGCGGTCTACAGGGGGCGCTTGGCTACACCTTC CASGLQGALGYTF
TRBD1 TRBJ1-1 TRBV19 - TGTGCCAGTAGCATAACGGGACAGGGAAACACTGAAGCTTTCTTT CASSITGQGNTEAFF
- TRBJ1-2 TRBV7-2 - TGTGCCAGCAGCGCGGGACACTATGGCTACACCTTC CASSAGHYGYTF
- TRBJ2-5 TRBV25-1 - TGTGCCAGCAGTGAATCTGGGGACGGAAAAGAGACCCAGTACTTC CASSESGDGKETQYF
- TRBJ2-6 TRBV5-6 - TGTGCCAGCACCCGCGACTTCGGCTCTGGGGCCAACGTCCTGACTTTC CASTRDFGSGANVLTF
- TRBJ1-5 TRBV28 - TGTGCCAGCAGTTTATTTAGGGGAAGGAGCAATCAGCCCCAGCATTTT CASSLFRGRSNQPQHF
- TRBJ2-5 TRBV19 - TGTGCCAGTAGTATCAGGCGGTCCAGGGTGGAGACCCAGTACTTC CASSIRRSRVETQYF
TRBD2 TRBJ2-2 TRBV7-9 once TGTGCCAGCAGCTTAGCCCGCGGGGGACCCGGGGAGCTGTTTTTT CASSLARGGPGELFF
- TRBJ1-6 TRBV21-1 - TGTGCCAGCAGCACCCCGGATTCACCCCTCCACTTT CASSTPDSPLHF
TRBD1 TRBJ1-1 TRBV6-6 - TGTGCCAGCAGTTCTCCGGAGGGACAGTTGAACACTGAAGCTTTCTTT CASSSPEGQLNTEAFF
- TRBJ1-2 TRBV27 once TGTGCCAGCAGTTTATCGTCGGGGTTTGGCTACACCTTC CASSLSSGFGYTF
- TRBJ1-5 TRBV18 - TGTGCCAGCTCACCTTATCTCGGCAATCAGCCCCAGCATTTT CASSPYLGNQPQHF
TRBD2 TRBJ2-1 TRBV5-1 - TGCGCCAGCAGCCCGCTAGCGGGAGGGGGAAATGAGCAGTTCTTC CASSPLAGGGNEQFF
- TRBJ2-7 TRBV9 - TGTGCCAGCAGCGTAGGTGCAGCCACCTACGAGCAGTACTTC CASSVGAATYEQYF
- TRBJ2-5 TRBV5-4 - TGTGCCAGCAGCTTCCCGGGACAGACCCAGTACTTC CASSFPGQTQYF
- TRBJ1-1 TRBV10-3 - TGTGCCATCAGTGAGTCGGTCCCGAACACTGAAGCTTTCTTT CAISESVPNTEAFF
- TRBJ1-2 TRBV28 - TGTGCCACCCGAGGGTCAGGGAGCGGTGGCTACACCTTC CATRGSGSGGYTF
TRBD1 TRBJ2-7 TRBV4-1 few TGCGCCAGCAGCCAGGGACCCCAGGGGGCGGTCTACGAGCAGTACTTC CASSQGPQGAVYEQYF
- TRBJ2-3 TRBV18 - TGTGCCAGCTCACCCTACACCTACTCTAGCACAGATACGCAGTATTTT CASSPYTYSSTDTQYF
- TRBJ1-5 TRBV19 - TGTGCCAGTACCGGAGCGGGGGGAGGAAACAATCAGCCCCAGCATTTT CASTGAGGGNNQPQHF
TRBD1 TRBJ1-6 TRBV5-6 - TGTGCCAGCAGCCGCGACAGGGGGAATTCACCCCTCCACTTT CASSRDRGNSPLHF
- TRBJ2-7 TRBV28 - TGTGCCAGCAGTTTAGGAGCCTACGAGCAGTACTTC CASSLGAYEQYF
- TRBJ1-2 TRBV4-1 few TGCGCCAGCAGCCAAGTTGTCGGAAGTAACTATGGCTACACCTTC CASSQVVGSNYGYTF
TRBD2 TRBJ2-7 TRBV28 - TGTGCCAGCAGTTTTAGACTAGCGGGAGTCGGGAACGAGCAGTACTTC CASSFRLAGVGNEQYF
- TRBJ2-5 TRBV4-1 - TGCGCCAGCAGCCAAGATGGACTACAAGCGACCCAGTACTTC CASSQDGLQATQYF
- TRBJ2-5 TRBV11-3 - TGTGCCAGCAGCTTCAGAGGTGAAGAGACCCAGTACTTC CASSFRGEETQYF
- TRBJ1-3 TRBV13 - TGTGCCAGCAGCTTAGACTCTAGCAGAAACACCATATATTTT CASSLDSSRNTIYF